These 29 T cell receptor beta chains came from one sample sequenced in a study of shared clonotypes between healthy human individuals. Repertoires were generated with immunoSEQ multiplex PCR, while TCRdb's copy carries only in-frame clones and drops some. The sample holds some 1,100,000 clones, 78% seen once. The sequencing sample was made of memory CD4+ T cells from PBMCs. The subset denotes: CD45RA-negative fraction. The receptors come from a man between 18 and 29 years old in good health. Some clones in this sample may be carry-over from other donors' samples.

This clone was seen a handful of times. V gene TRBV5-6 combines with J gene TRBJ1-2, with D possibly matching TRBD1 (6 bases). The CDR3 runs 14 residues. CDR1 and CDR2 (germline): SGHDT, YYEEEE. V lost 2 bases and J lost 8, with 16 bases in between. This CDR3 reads CASSLLQGPGGYTF. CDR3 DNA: TGTGCCAGCAGCTTACTACAGGGCCCTGGGGGCTACACCTTC.

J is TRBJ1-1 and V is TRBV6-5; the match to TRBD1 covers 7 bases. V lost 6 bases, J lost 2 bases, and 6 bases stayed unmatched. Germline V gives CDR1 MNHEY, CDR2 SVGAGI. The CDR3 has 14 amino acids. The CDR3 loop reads CASRSRTGNTEAFF. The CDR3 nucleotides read TGTGCCAGCAGATCCAGGACAGGCAACACTGAAGCTTTCTTT.

DNA of the CDR3: TGTGCCAGCCGAAATCCAGGGGGGGCCGGGGAGCTGTTTTTT. Protein sequence: CASRNPGGAGELFF. The chain has TRBV6-6 and TRBJ2-2, with D perhaps being TRBD1 or TRBD2 (7 bases each). Germline CDR1 is MNHNY and CDR2 is SVGAGI (reference sequence). The CDR3 consists of 14 residues. V shed 8 bases and J shed 6 bases, with 16 bases lying between them.

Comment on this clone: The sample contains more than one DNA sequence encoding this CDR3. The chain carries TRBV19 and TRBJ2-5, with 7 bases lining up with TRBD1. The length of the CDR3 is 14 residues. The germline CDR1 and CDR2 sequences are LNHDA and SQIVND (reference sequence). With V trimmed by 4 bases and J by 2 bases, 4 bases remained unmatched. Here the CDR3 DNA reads TGTGCCAGTAGTAGAGGGGACAGTCAAGAGACCCAGTACTTC. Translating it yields CASSRGDSQETQYF.

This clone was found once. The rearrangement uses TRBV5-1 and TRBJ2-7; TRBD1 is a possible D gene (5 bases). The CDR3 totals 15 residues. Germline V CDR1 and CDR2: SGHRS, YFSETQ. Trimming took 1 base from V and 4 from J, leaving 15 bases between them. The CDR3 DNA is TGCGCCAGCAGCTTGAAATGGCCAGGGTCGTACGAGCAGTACTTC. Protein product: CASSLKWPGSYEQYF.

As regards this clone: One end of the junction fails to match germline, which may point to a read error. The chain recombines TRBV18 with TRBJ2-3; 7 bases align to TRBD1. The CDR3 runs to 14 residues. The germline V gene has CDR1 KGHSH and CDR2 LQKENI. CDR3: CASSPQGSTDTQYF. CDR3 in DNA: TGTGCCAGCTCTCCACAGGGGAGCACAGATACGCAGTATTTT. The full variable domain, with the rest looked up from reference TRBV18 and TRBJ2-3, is NAGVMQNPRHLVRRRGQEARLRCSPMKGHSHVYWYRQLPEEGLKFMVYLQKENIIDESGMPKERFSAEFPKEGPSILRIQQVVRGDSAAYFCASSPQGSTDTQYFGPGTRLTVL.

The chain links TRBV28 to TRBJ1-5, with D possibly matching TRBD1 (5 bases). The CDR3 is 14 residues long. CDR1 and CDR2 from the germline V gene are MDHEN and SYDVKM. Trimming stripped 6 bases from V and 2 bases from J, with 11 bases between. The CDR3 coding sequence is TGTGCCAGCAGCCTCGGGACCGGCAATCAGCCCCAGCATTTT. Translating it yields CASSLGTGNQPQHF.

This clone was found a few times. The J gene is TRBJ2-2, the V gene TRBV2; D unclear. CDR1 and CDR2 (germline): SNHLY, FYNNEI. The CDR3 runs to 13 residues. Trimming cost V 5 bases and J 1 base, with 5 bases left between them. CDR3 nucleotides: TGTGCCAGCAGTAGACTGAACACCGGGGAGCTGTTTTTT. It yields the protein CASSRLNTGELFF.

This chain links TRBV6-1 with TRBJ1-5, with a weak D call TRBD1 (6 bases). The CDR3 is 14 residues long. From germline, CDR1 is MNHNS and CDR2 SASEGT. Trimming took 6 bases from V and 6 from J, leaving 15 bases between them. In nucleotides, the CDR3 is TGTGCCAGCAGGGCGTGGGGGGGCCGTCAGCCCCAGCATTTT. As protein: CASRAWGGRQPQHF.

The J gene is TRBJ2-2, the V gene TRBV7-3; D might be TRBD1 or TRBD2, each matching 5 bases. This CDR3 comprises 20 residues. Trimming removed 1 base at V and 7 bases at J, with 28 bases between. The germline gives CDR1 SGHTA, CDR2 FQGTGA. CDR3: CASSLRAAVGTALGRGELFF. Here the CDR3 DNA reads TGTGCCAGCAGCTTAAGGGCGGCTGTCGGGACGGCTTTAGGACGCGGGGAGCTGTTTTTT. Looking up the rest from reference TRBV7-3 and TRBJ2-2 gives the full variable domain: GAGVSQTPSNKVTEKGKYVELRCDPISGHTALYWYRQSLGQGPEFLIYFQGTGAADDSGLPNDRFFAVRPEGSVSTLKIQRTERGDSAVYLCASSLRAAVGTALGRGELFFGEGSRLTVL.

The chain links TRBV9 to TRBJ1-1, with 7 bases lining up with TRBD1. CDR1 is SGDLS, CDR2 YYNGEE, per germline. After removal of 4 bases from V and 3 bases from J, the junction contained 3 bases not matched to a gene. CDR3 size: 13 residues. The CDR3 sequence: CASSPGTDTEAFF. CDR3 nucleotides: TGTGCCAGCAGCCCCGGGACAGACACTGAAGCTTTCTTT.

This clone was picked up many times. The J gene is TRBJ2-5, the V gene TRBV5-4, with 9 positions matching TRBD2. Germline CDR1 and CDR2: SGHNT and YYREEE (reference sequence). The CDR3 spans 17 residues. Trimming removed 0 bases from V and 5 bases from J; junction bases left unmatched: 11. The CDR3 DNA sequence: TGTGCCAGCAGCTTGGGGGCTAGCGGGATGGGGTACGAGACCCAGTACTTC. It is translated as CASSLGASGMGYETQYF.

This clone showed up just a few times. CDR3 DNA: TGTGCCAGCAACCGGGACTTCTCTGGAAACACCATATATTTT. Its translation: CASNRDFSGNTIYF. The gene calls are TRBV9 and TRBJ1-3; maybe TRBD1 (5 bases). The CDR3 runs to 14 residues. Germline CDR1 is SGDLS and CDR2 is YYNGEE. The ends were cut back, 6 bases at V and 0 bases at J, with 10 bases in the middle.

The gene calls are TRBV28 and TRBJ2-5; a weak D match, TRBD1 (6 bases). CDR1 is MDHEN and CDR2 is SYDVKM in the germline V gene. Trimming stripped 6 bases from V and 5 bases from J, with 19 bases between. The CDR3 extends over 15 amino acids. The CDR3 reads CASRVRRGPGETQYF. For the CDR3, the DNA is TGTGCCAGCAGGGTCCGCAGGGGACCCGGTGAGACCCAGTACTTC.

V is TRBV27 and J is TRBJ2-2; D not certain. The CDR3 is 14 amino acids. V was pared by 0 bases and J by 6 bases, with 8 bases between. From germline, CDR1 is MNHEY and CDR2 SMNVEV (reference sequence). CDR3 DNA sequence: TGTGCCAGCAGTTTATCGGCCTTGTCCGGGGAGCTGTTTTTT. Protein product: CASSLSALSGELFF.

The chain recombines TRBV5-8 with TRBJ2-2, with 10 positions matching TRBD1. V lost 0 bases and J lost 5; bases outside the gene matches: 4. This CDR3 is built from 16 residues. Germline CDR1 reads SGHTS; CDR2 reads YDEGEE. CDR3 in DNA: TGTGCCAGCAGCTTGGCAAGGACAGGGGGGACCGGGGAGCTGTTTTTT. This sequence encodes CASSLARTGGTGELFF.

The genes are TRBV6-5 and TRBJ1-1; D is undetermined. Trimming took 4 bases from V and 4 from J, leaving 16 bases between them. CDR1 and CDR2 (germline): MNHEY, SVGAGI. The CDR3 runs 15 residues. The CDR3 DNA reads TGTGCCAGCAGTTCCCAGCACCCGAGGGTCACTGAAGCTTTCTTT. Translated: CASSSQHPRVTEAFF.

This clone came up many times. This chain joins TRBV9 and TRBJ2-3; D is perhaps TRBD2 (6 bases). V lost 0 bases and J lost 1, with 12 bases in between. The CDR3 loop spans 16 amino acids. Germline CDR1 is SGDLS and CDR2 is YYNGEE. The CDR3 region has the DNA TGTGCCAGCAGCGTAGGTGCGGGGTCAGGCACAGATACGCAGTATTTT. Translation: CASSVGAGSGTDTQYF.

The CDR3 sequence: CASRQSSYEQYF. The CDR3 nucleotides are TGTGCCAGCAGACAGAGCTCCTACGAGCAGTACTTC. The chain couples TRBV6-6 to TRBJ2-7; D unclear. The CDR3 covers 12 residues. CDR1 is MNHNY, CDR2 SVGAGI, per germline (reference sequence). V was trimmed by 6 bases and J by 0 bases, leaving 6 bases between them.

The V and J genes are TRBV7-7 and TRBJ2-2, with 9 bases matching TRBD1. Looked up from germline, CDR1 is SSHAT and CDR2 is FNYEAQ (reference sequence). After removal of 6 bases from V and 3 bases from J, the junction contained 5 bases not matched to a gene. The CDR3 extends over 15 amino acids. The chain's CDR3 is CASSPGQGHTGELFF. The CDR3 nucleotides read TGTGCCAGCAGTCCGGGACAGGGACACACCGGGGAGCTGTTTTTT.

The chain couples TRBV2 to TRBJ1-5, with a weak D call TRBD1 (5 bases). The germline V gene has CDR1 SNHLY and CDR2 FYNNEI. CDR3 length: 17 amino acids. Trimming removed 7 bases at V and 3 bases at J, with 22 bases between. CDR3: CASTTGPRSGANQPQHF. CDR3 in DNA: TGTGCCAGCACCACAGGCCCCCGAAGCGGTGCCAATCAGCCCCAGCATTTT.

The CDR3 region has the DNA TGTGCCAGCAGCGTAGCGACAGCCGGTACTACGCAGTATTTT. Amino acid sequence: CASSVATAGTTQYF. The J gene is TRBJ2-3, the V gene TRBV9; maybe TRBD1 (5 bases). The CDR3 totals 14 residues. Germline V lookup: CDR1 SGDLS, CDR2 YYNGEE. V gave up 0 bases and J gave up 8 bases, with 13 bases separating them.

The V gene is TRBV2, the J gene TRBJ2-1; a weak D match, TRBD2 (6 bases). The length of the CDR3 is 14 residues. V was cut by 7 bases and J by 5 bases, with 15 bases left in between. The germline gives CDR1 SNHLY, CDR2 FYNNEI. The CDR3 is CASNLLLANNEQFF. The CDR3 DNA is TGTGCCAGCAACCTCTTACTAGCTAACAATGAGCAGTTCTTC.

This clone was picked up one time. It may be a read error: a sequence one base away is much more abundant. Written as DNA, the CDR3 is TGTGCCAGCTCGACAGGGGACTCTGGAAACACCATATATTTT. This translates into CASSTGDSGNTIYF. The J gene is TRBJ1-3, the V gene TRBV18; 8 positions agree with TRBD1. With V trimmed by 6 bases and J by 0 bases, 1 base remained unmatched. The CDR3 is 14 residues long. CDR1 KGHSH and CDR2 LQKENI come from the germline V gene.

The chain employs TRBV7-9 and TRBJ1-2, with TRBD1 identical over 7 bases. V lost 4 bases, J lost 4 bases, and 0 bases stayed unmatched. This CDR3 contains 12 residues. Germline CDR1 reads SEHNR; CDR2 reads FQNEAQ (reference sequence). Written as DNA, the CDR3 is TGTGCCAGCAGCTCAGGGGGCTATGGCTACACCTTC. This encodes CASSSGGYGYTF. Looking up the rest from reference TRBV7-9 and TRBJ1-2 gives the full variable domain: DTGVSQNPRHKITKRGQNVTFRCDPISEHNRLYWYRQTLGQGPEFLTYFQNEAQLEKSRLLSDRFSAERPKGSFSTLEIQRTEQGDSAMYLCASSSGGYGYTFGSGTRLTVV.

The CDR3: CASSPETQRPAQYF. The CDR3 region has the DNA TGTGCCAGCAGCCCGGAGACCCAACGCCCGGCCCAGTACTTC. The chain has TRBV7-2 and TRBJ2-5; the D is unclear. From germline, CDR1 is SGHTA and CDR2 FQGNSA. V lost 5 bases and J lost 9, with 19 bases in between. The CDR3 loop spans 14 amino acids.

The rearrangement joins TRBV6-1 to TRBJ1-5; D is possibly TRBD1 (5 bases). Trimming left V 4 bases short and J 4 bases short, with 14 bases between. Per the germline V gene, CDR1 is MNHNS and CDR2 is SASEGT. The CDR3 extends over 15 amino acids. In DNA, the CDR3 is TGTGCCAGCAGTGTTGAGGCAGGGAGAAATCAGCCCCAGCATTTT. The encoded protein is CASSVEAGRNQPQHF.

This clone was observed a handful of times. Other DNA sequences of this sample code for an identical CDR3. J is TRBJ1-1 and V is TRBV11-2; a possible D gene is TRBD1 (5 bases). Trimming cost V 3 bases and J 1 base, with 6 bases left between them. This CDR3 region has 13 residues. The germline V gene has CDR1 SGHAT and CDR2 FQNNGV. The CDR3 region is CASSFDRNTEAFF. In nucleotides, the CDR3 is TGTGCCAGCAGCTTTGACAGGAACACTGAAGCTTTCTTT.

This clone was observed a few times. In DNA, the CDR3 is TGTGCCAGCAGCTCCCCAGGACTAGCGGGGAACACCGGGGAGCTGTTTTTT. The encoded protein is CASSSPGLAGNTGELFF. This rearrangement joins TRBV5-4 to TRBJ2-2, with 11 nucleotides matching TRBD2. Germline values: CDR1 SGHNT, CDR2 YYREEE (reference sequence). The CDR3 is 17 amino acids. V was pared by 3 bases and J by 1 base, with 5 bases of the junction left unmatched.